A single sample is the source of the 13 T cell receptor beta chains below, sequenced in a study of cytomegalovirus exposure and HLA in healthy donors. It was with 60 Vbeta and 13 Jbeta primers that the PCR ran. Measured with immunoSEQ multiplex PCR; TCRdb has only the in-frame clones, and not every one. The sample lists some 140,000 clones, roughly 80% occurring once. What was sequenced was PBMCs. The receptors originated from a woman aged 40-49 years in good health and CMV-seronegative.

This clone was detected only a few times. V is TRBV27 and J is TRBJ2-7, with 8 positions matching TRBD2. Germline V lookup: CDR1 MNHEY, CDR2 SMNVEV (reference sequence). The CDR3 is made up of 14 amino acids. The V segment lost 3 bases and the J segment 2 bases; nucleotides outside the gene matches: 3. CDR3 nucleotides: TGTGCCAGCAGTTTTAGCGGGGTGGCCTACGAGCAGTACTTC. Amino acid sequence: CASSFSGVAYEQYF.

The chain employs TRBV6-4 and TRBJ2-2; TRBD2 is a possible D gene (6 bases). Trimming took 3 bases from V and 0 from J, leaving 11 bases between them. The CDR3 is 16 amino acids. Germline V lookup: CDR1 MRHNA, CDR2 SNTAGT. The CDR3 DNA sequence: TGTGCCAGCAGTGATGGGGAGGAAGCGAACACCGGGGAGCTGTTTTTT. Translating gives CASSDGEEANTGELFF.

This clone has only one observation. The V gene is TRBV7-8, the J gene TRBJ1-1; D gene unclear. This CDR3 comprises 14 residues. Germline assignment: CDR1 SGHVS and CDR2 FQNEAQ. V shed 2 bases and J shed 6 bases, with 13 bases lying between them. CDR3 bases: TGTGCCAGCAGCTTAACACAAGGGCGGGCTGAAGCTTTCTTT. Translation: CASSLTQGRAEAFF.

In its sample, this clone was seen once. V is TRBV11-2 and J is TRBJ2-5; perhaps TRBD1 as D (5 bases). CDR1 is SGHAT and CDR2 is FQNNGV in the germline V gene. Trimming cost V 5 bases and J 5 bases, with 12 bases left between them. This CDR3 is built from 13 residues. CDR3 DNA sequence: TGTGCCAGCAGCCTCCAGGGTGGGGAGACCCAGTACTTC. It yields the protein CASSLQGGETQYF.

This chain connects TRBV6-1 to TRBJ1-1, with 7 positions matching TRBD1. The V and J ends lost 5 bases and 11 bases, in that order; junction bases with no gene match: 5. The CDR3 is 11 amino acids. Per the germline V gene, CDR1 is MNHNS and CDR2 is SASEGT. CDR3 DNA sequence: TGTGCCAGCAGTCCGACAGGGTTGGCTTTCTTT. Amino acid sequence: CASSPTGLAFF.

The chain uses TRBV13 and TRBJ2-1, with 7 bases aligning to TRBD2. The V gene end was trimmed by 5 bases and the J gene end by 2 bases; junction bases not matched to a gene: 9. Germline CDR1 and CDR2: PRHDT and FYEKMQ (reference sequence). The CDR3 length is 16 residues. This CDR3 is CASSLPGEGPYNEQFF. The CDR3 nucleotides read TGTGCCAGCAGCCTCCCGGGGGAGGGCCCCTACAATGAGCAGTTCTTC. The entire variable domain, with the rest obtained from reference TRBV13 and TRBJ2-1, is as follows: AAGVIQSPRHLIKEKRETATLKCYPIPRHDTVYWYQQGPGQDPQFLISFYEKMQSDKGSIPDRFSAQQFSDYHSELNMSSLELGDSALYFCASSLPGEGPYNEQFFGPGTRLTVL.

To note about this clone: A far larger clone is a single base away, which makes a read error likely. Since no conserved phenylalanine or tryptophan closes the CDR3, a read error is the likely cause. The chain is built from TRBV6-1 and TRBJ2-3; possibly TRBD2 for D (7 bases). This CDR3 is built from 15 residues. The germline V gene encodes CDR1 MNHNS and CDR2 SASEGT. Trimming removed 6 bases at V and 0 bases at J, with 13 bases between. The DNA for the CDR3 is TGTGCCAGCAGAAGGGAGGGGGGCAGCACAGATACGCAGTATGTT. Residues: CASRREGGSTDTQYV.

The chain uses TRBV28 and TRBJ1-1, with 9 nucleotides matching TRBD1. The CDR3 consists of 14 residues. The V segment lost 5 bases and the J segment 3 bases; nucleotides outside the gene matches: 4. Germline assignment: CDR1 MDHEN and CDR2 SYDVKM. In DNA, the CDR3 is TGTGCCAGCAGTCCCGGACAGGGGCACACTGAAGCTTTCTTT. Encoded protein: CASSPGQGHTEAFF.

The chain couples TRBV4-2 to TRBJ2-7, with TRBD2 matching over 10 bases. The CDR3 runs to 15 residues. Unmatched junction bases numbered 7, after V lost 4 bases and J lost 4 bases. Germline assignment: CDR1 LGHNA and CDR2 YNFKEQ. CDR3 sequence reads: CASSRDLAGEYEQYF. As DNA, the CDR3 is TGTGCCAGCAGCCGGGACCTAGCGGGGGAGTACGAGCAGTACTTC.

The rearrangement links TRBV29-1 to TRBJ2-2; 8 bases align to TRBD1. The CDR3 is 13 residues long. Trimming at V came to 6 bases and at J to 6 bases, leaving 6 bases not matched to a gene. From germline, CDR1 is SQVTM and CDR2 ANQGSEA. CDR3 DNA sequence: TGCAGCGTACTGAGACAGGGGTCCGGGGAGCTGTTTTTT. Amino acids: CSVLRQGSGELFF.

The V and J genes are TRBV30 and TRBJ2-2; 9 bases fit TRBD2. The CDR3 runs to 14 residues. From germline, CDR1 is GTSNPN and CDR2 SVGIG (reference sequence). Germline trimming cut 7 bases from V and 1 base from J; bases unmatched to any gene: 4. The CDR3 loop reads CASATSGNTGELFF. Here the CDR3 DNA reads TGTGCCTCCGCGACTAGCGGGAACACCGGGGAGCTGTTTTTT.

This sequence joins TRBV19 and TRBJ1-2; possibly TRBD1 for D (6 bases). Germline CDR1 reads LNHDA; CDR2 reads SQIVND (reference sequence). Deletions cut 3 bases from V and 7 bases from J, with 15 bases between. The CDR3 has 14 amino acids. The CDR3 coding sequence is TGTGCCAGTAGTATGAGGGGGACCCCGAGTGGCTACACCTTC. Its translation: CASSMRGTPSGYTF. Combining the CDR3 with reference TRBV19 and TRBJ1-2 gives the whole variable domain DGGITQSPKYLFRKEGQNVTLSCEQNLNHDAMYWYRQDPGQGLRLIYYSQIVNDFQKGDIAEGYSVSREKKESFPLTVTSAQKNPTAFYLCASSMRGTPSGYTFGSGTRLTVV.

The gene calls are TRBV2 and TRBJ2-3, with TRBD1 as a possible D gene (6 bases). Germline assignment: CDR1 SNHLY and CDR2 FYNNEI. V shed 6 bases and J shed 6 bases, with 13 bases lying between them. The CDR3 spans 13 residues. CDR3 loop: CASRSQGTDTQYF. The CDR3 bases are TGTGCCAGCAGATCGCAGGGGACCGATACGCAGTATTTT. Looking up the rest from reference TRBV2 and TRBJ2-3 gives the full variable domain: EPEVTQTPSHQVTQMGQEVILRCVPISNHLYFYWYRQILGQKVEFLVSFYNNEISEKSEIFDDQFSVERPDGSNFTLKIRSTKLEDSAMYFCASRSQGTDTQYFGPGTRLTVL.